This T cell receptor (beta chain) was identified during a study of cytomegalovirus exposure and HLA in healthy donors (dated by TCRdb to the late 2010s). In the study overall: In an earlier analysis of 550 to 750 of the donors, 276 Gb of sequence data and 90 million to 120 million unique TCR beta sequences from some 170 million T cells were reported. An early release that covered fewer than 800 HLA-typed donors contained approximately 300 gigabases of sequencing data and some 87 million unique TCR sequences. Among the roughly 370 genotyped donors, more than 70% belonged to the genetic ancestry cluster associated with self-reported Caucasian donors. The study aimed to test whether cataloging public T cell receptors could reveal signatures of past pathogen exposure. Using immunosequencing, the study profiled T cell repertoires from 666 subjects and related those repertoires to cytomegalovirus serostatus. A separate validation cohort of approximately 120 different subjects was used in addition to the 666-subject first cohort. The study combined high-throughput TCR immunosequencing, statistical association of individual TCRs with disease status, and machine learning to predict cytomegalovirus infection status. A later analysis re-analyzed previously published TCR beta repertoires from roughly 690 donors and added high-resolution HLA genotyping to study TCR occurrence patterns. Rather than drawing on any new phenotypic data, the later analysis identified candidate immune exposures from TCR beta sequences and the way those sequences occurred across donors. An earlier analysis of around 540 of the donors applied high-throughput TCR beta sequencing to assess whether each TCR beta V gene segment acted as functional or pseudogenic. Donor age, sex, ethnicity and CMV serostatus were compiled alongside the repertoire data. A later genetic analysis took genome-wide SNP genotypes for about 65% of the roughly 670 donors and used that subset as a discovery cohort. Every discovery cohort repertoire had been produced on one sequencing platform. HLA typing covered class I and class II loci at four-digit resolution. The number of typed donors differed by locus: about 629-640 for A, B, C, DRB1 and DQB1; approximately 520 for DQA1; 606 for DPA1; and about 450 for DPB1. Because of strong linkage in the cohort, four or five DR-DQ haplotypes were treated as single units for association and clustering. Among around 400 genotyped donors of the cohort, an average of around 220,000 unique TCR beta nucleotide sequences was sequenced per donor, of which about 18% were non-productive. The paper's findings and limits, for the study overall: Roughly uniform sequencing depth across donors was assumed in presence/absence analyses, although this assumption may not hold. In a later analysis, TCR association rates were found to vary across HLA loci, with the most associated TCRs seen for DRB1 alleles and the fewest for HLA-C alleles. CMV serostatus was the only immune exposure information available for the cohort. Compared with the 666-donor mean, donors in an Asian-associated ancestry cluster had fewer N-insertions in productive TCRs, according to a later genetic analysis. Most CMV-associated TCR beta chains appeared to be HLA-restricted in a later analysis, and the HLA associations seemed to be driven largely by CMV exposure. A further reported finding was that TCR beta sequences accurately predicted the HLA-A and HLA-B alleles for most subjects in the first cohort. Only TCR beta chains were sequenced in this cohort, and the absence of alpha or paired-chain data limited detectable features. A later analysis associated 15,000 or so TCR beta sequences with specific HLA alleles at a false discovery rate of 0.05. Most TCR sequences were seen in very few donors, while some public TCRs were found in many individuals. The study gave a list of about 170 TCR beta chains associated with cytomegalovirus. Some IMGT-functional V segments, including TRBV6-2 and TRBV6-3, could not be distinguished by the 87-base-pair reads and were therefore excluded. Because HLA typing was unavailable for some donors at each locus, only the typed subset was used in association tests. In a later genetic analysis, a missense DCLRE1C variant was associated with V-gene and J-gene trimming of TCR beta chains, and the association was replicated in an independent cohort. Correlated functional status among segregating V segments might reflect linkage disequilibrium, but an unknown experimental factor could not be ruled out. Cytomegalovirus status was reported to be diagnosed by the classifier with high specificity and sensitivity in both the original and validation cohorts. According to a later analysis, parvovirus B19, influenza, CMV and Epstein-Barr virus appeared linked to several top co-occurrence clusters. In an earlier analysis of more than 450 of the donors, most TCR beta V segments were observed in productive rearrangements about 87% or about 30% of the time, broadly matching IMGT annotations. Strong co-occurrence of HLA alleles, especially DR and DQ, made assigning TCR associations to individual alleles difficult. According to the authors, the approach could potentially be generalized to other disease states and immunological phenotypes. A cluster of highly shared sequence variants was judged likely to be a technical artifact of the sequencing pipeline. A later analysis found that HLA-associated TCR beta chains were more clonally expanded and had lower generation probabilities than equally common non-associated chains. A few of the identified cytomegalovirus-associated TCR beta chains were confirmed in vitro to be specific for cytomegalovirus antigens. The earlier analysis of some 560 of the donors excluded 15 to 20 rarely observed V segments, including chromosome 9 orphons, because counts were too low.

The cohort comprised 710 or so healthy bone marrow donors. All cohort members were sampled while nominally healthy, although unrecorded immune exposures were likely present. The donor tested CMV seronegative, placing the donor among the 350 or so seronegative members of the cohort. A peripheral blood sample was provided by each donor, and peripheral blood mononuclear cells were used for TCR beta sequencing. The Qiagen DNeasy Blood Extraction Kit was used to extract genomic DNA from the blood cell samples. Libraries were prepared through the immunoSEQ multiplex PCR assay. For the multiplex PCR, a mixture combining 60 forward primers for TCR Vbeta segments and 13 reverse primers for TCR Jbeta segments was used. Amplification of the CDR3 region of rearranged TCR beta genes was performed with a multiplex PCR assay on genomic DNA. On the Illumina HiSeq System, the amplified TCR beta libraries were sequenced as 87-base-pair reads. Per the authors' processing: In a later analysis, some 80 million unique TCR beta chains were counted across the 690 or so repertoires, and roughly 10 million of these chains were shared by at least two donors. Raw reads were error-corrected and collapsed into unique sequences by a nearest-neighbor algorithm in which closely related sequences were merged to remove PCR and sequencing errors. V, D and J gene segments were assigned by aligning CDR3 sequences to IMGT reference sequences. For a sequence to be retained, at least a six-nucleotide match to both a V gene segment and a J gene segment was required. A rearrangement was called productive if the CDR3 had no stop codons and remained in frame with V and J, and every other rearrangement was called non-productive. Following IMGT convention, CDR3 was defined as the stretch from the second conserved V-encoded cysteine to the conserved J-encoded phenylalanine. In an earlier analysis of more than 550 of the donors, sequences lacking an unambiguous match to a single V gene segment were excluded. An earlier analysis of 587 of the donors called V segments functional above 56.7% productive rearrangements and segregating when the between-donor standard deviation exceeded 5%. A statistical classification framework was developed to diagnose cytomegalovirus status using the catalog of TCR beta chain sequences. In a later analysis, TCR nucleotide sequences were compared against IMGT/GENE-DB human TR gene sequences so that V and J genes could be assigned. Using the TCRdist pipeline, a later analysis assigned CDR3 sequences along with most-parsimonious VDJ recombination scenarios. In a later analysis, every TCR beta chain was defined by the combination of its CDR3 amino acid sequence and its V-gene family, and reads without a unique V-gene family were dropped. As a way to deal with suspected cross-contamination and a sequencing artifact, a later analysis dropped roughly 600 nucleotide sequences that were highly shared and had low generation probability. A later analysis calculated a clonal expansion index for each public chain from normalized within-repertoire ranks of inferred template counts. A later analysis computed generation probabilities with a VDJ recombination model fitted to out-of-frame rearrangements, and checked the results against IGoR. In a later analysis, TCR-TCR, TCR-HLA and TCR-CMV co-occurrence was scored with hypergeometric tests, and a repertoire-size bias correction was applied to TCR pairs. In a later analysis, false discovery rates were estimated by permuting HLA or CMV assignments 20 times. In a later analysis, co-occurring TCRs were grouped using DBSCAN, with TCRdist sequence similarity added in when clustering inside HLA-allele-positive subsets. Repertoires with fewer than 30,000 or more than 120,000 public chains were left out of co-occurrence clustering, as were about five repertoires with anomalous nucleotide sharing. TCRdb carries this immuneACCESS record with in-frame sequences only. Its versions omit some clonotypes, under half of them owing to an unresolved V gene in the studies checked, with the rest unexplained. Clone size and V and J calls were adopted from that table, with D and trimming inferred from the DNA. This sample lists about 170,000 clones; approximately 80% were detected once. The ten largest make up under 3% of the sample.

Trimming costs V 1 base and J 5 bases, and their ends lie 11 bases apart. The germline V gene supplies CDR1 MGHDK and CDR2 SYGVNS. The CDR3 starts with the cysteine, ends with the phenylalanine, and has 14 residues. Only CDR3 DNA is held: 42 bases, read in frame from base 1. Of note for this clone: What this receptor recognizes is not known. Base qualities were left out, and no much larger clone turns up one base away.

Sequenced material: PBMCs. The TCR sequence derives from a woman aged 45-65 years in good health and CMV-seronegative. Recombination joined TRBV25-1 with TRBJ2-5; TRBD1 is possibly the D segment (6 matching bases). The nucleotides are TGTGCCAGCAGTGAATTGGGGGCCGGGGAGACCCAGTACTTC. Its translation is CASSELGAGETQYF.